Listed here is a single TCR beta chain. As yet, its antigen is unknown. This table comes from immunoSEQ multiplex PCR, and its TCRdb copy is limited to in-frame clones, with some not included. Found here are 2 million to 2.5 million clones, just under 95% of them singletons; the top ten hold around 1.1%. These data are taken from a study of shared clonotypes between healthy human individuals. Study-level results: Incompleteness in sorted-subset sequencing, despite large depth, was shown by rarefaction. Non-shared clonotypes had lower generation probabilities than clonotypes shared by all four sorted-subset donors.

CD8 cells classed as naive were CD45RO-negative and positively selected for CCR7, excluding terminally differentiated effector memory CD45RA+ cells. Sample: naive CD8+ T cells sorted from blood. This TCR was sampled from a man aged 18 to 30 in good health.

The CDR3 spells CASSGTGSTGELFF. The CDR3 region has the DNA TGTGCCAGCAGTGGGACAGGGAGCACCGGGGAGCTGTTTTTT. This chain connects TRBV6-5 to TRBJ2-2; 9 bases align to TRBD1. The CDR3 sequence is 14 residues long. V was clipped by 5 bases and J by 4 bases; unmatched bases: 2. CDR1 and CDR2 (germline): MNHEY, SVGAGI.